One sample yielded the 14 T cell receptor beta chains listed below, sequenced in a study of response to subunit inactivated influenza vaccine. TCRdb itself ran the RT-PCR reads through MiXCR, one entry per CDR3 protein. The profile shows about 540,000 distinct CDR3 sequences, roughly 25% of them singletons. These same data were also listed under a study on T cells expressing NK-cell markers. That publication notes: The cDNA for TCR beta came from 5'RACE template switching with UMIs.

This sample comprised CD4+ T cells sorted from PBMCs, obtained about 11 days after vaccination. The source of these receptors is a man aged 45-65 years who received an inactivated influenza vaccine.

This clonotype has just a few counts. The V gene is TRBV20-1, the J gene TRBJ2-5, with TRBD2 as a possible D gene (5 bases). The CDR3 has 12 residues. The ends were cut back, 3 bases at V and 5 bases at J, with 10 bases in the middle. Germline lookup yields CDR1 DFQATT and CDR2 SNEGSKA (reference sequence). As DNA, the CDR3 is TGCAGTGCTAGTAGGGAGAGGGAGACCCAGTACTTC. It translates to CSASRERETQYF.

This clonotype has just a few counts. The chain employs TRBV4-1 and TRBJ1-5; D is uncertain. The CDR3 extends over 14 amino acids. With 1 base removed from V and 3 bases from J, the gap between germline ends came to 7 bases. CDR1 is MGHRA, CDR2 YSYEKL, per germline. The CDR3 region is CASSQVRINQPQHF. The CDR3 region has the DNA TGCGCCAGCAGCCAAGTTCGGATCAATCAGCCCCAGCATTTT.

The chain carries TRBV20-1 and TRBJ2-7; D not resolved. The CDR3 length is 14 residues. Germline assignment: CDR1 DFQATT and CDR2 SNEGSKA (reference sequence). Trimming took off 1 base at V and 0 bases at J, with 10 bases between the two ends. The CDR3 region has the DNA TGCAGTGCTAGAGGGTCAGCTTCCTCCTACGAGCAGTACTTC. Its protein is CSARGSASSYEQYF.

This clonotype was seen a few times. V gene TRBV20-1 combines with J gene TRBJ1-4, with 7 bases that match TRBD1. Germline loops: CDR1 DFQATT, CDR2 SNEGSKA (reference sequence). V lost 0 bases to trimming and J lost 3 bases; unmatched junction nucleotides: 4. This CDR3 region has 15 residues. CDR3 in amino acids: CSARDLGQPNEKLFF. Here the CDR3 DNA reads TGCAGTGCTAGAGATTTGGGACAGCCTAATGAAAAACTGTTTTTT.

The chain couples TRBV29-1 to TRBJ1-1, with no clear D. CDR1 SQVTM and CDR2 ANQGSEA come from the germline V gene. The CDR3 contains 12 residues. V dropped 5 bases and J dropped 1 base, with 8 bases sitting between them. This CDR3 is CSVLLSNTEAFF. CDR3 nucleotides: TGCAGCGTTCTTCTCTCGAACACTGAAGCTTTCTTT. Combining the CDR3 with reference TRBV29-1 and TRBJ1-1 gives the whole variable domain SAVISQKPSRDICQRGTSLTIQCQVDSQVTMMFWYRQQPGQSLTLIATANQGSEATYESGFVIDKFPISRPNLTFSTLTVSNMSPEDSSIYLCSVLLSNTEAFFGQGTRLTVV.

In its sample, this clonotype was seen a few times. This chain joins TRBV11-2 and TRBJ2-1, with D perhaps TRBD2 (5 bases). V dropped 4 bases and J dropped 8 bases, with 12 bases sitting between them. The V gene's germline CDR1 is SGHAT and CDR2 FQNNGV. The CDR3 has 13 residues. The CDR3 DNA is TGTGCCAGCAGCTCGTCACTAGGCTATGAGCAGTTCTTC. Translating it yields CASSSSLGYEQFF.

The J gene is TRBJ2-1, the V gene TRBV7-6; 9 bases are a match to TRBD1. The CDR3 loop spans 17 amino acids. The V gene end was trimmed by 0 bases and the J gene end by 2 bases; junction bases not matched to a gene: 5. CDR1 and CDR2 from the germline V gene are SGHVS and FNYEAQ. The CDR3 DNA sequence: TGTGCCAGCAGCTTAGCGCAAGGGACAGGGCCCTACAATGAGCAGTTCTTC. It yields the protein CASSLAQGTGPYNEQFF.

This clonotype was counted between two and nine times. The V and J genes are TRBV4-3 and TRBJ2-3; D perhaps matches TRBD2 (7 bases). In germline, CDR1 is LGHNA, CDR2 YSLEER. This CDR3 comprises 15 residues. The V gene lost 1 base and the J gene lost 5 bases, with 13 bases spanning the gap. CDR3 residues: CASSQVGGGLDTQYF. CDR3 sequence (DNA): TGCGCCAGCAGCCAAGTAGGGGGGGGGCTAGATACGCAGTATTTT.

This clonotype has just a few counts. The chain joins TRBV9 to TRBJ2-5, with D perhaps TRBD2 (6 bases). The germline CDR1 and CDR2 sequences are SGDLS and YYNGEE. The V and J ends lost 0 bases and 5 bases respectively, with 11 bases between them. This CDR3 is 14 amino acids long. As DNA, the CDR3 is TGTGCCAGCAGCGTAGGCAGCCTAGCGGAGACCCAGTACTTC. Amino acids: CASSVGSLAETQYF.

The gene calls are TRBV12-3 or TRBV12-4 and TRBJ1-4; D remains ambiguous. The ends were cut back, 5 bases at V and 6 bases at J, with 10 bases in the middle. This CDR3 region has 13 residues. CDR3 nucleotide sequence: TGTGCCAGCAGTATCACAGAGGATGAAAAACTGTTTTTT. It is translated as CASSITEDEKLFF.

The rearrangement joins TRBV29-1 to TRBJ2-7, with 9 bases identical to TRBD2. The CDR3 spans 13 residues. The germline gives CDR1 SQVTM, CDR2 ANQGSEA. Trimming cost V 5 bases and J 4 bases; bases outside gene matches: 6. This CDR3 reads CSVRLAELYEQYF. CDR3 nucleotide sequence: TGCAGCGTTCGACTAGCGGAACTGTACGAGCAGTACTTC.

This clonotype has a handful of counts. This CDR3 reads CASSSGNSGRNYEQYF. CDR3 DNA sequence: TGCGCCAGCAGCTCAGGAAATAGCGGGAGGAACTACGAGCAGTACTTC. This chain joins TRBV5-1 and TRBJ2-7; 10 bases are a match to TRBD2. The CDR3 runs 16 residues. Germline V gene sequence: CDR1 SGHRS, CDR2 YFSETQ. The V and J ends lost 3 bases and 3 bases, in that order; junction bases with no gene match: 9. The full variable domain, in which reference TRBV5-1 and TRBJ2-7 provide the parts outside the CDR3, is KAGVTQTPRYLIKTRGQQVTLSCSPISGHRSVSWYQQTPGQGLQFLFEYFSETQRNKGNFPGRFSGRQFSNSRSEMNVSTLELGDSALYLCASSSGNSGRNYEQYFGPGTRLTVT.

The chain joins TRBV7-2 to TRBJ2-1; 7 nucleotides align to TRBD2. With 0 bases clipped from V and 4 bases from J, the junction kept 6 bases outside the gene matches. The CDR3 consists of 16 residues. Germline lookup yields CDR1 SGHTA and CDR2 FQGNSA. CDR3 DNA: TGTGCCAGCAGCTTAGCCAGCGGGAACAATTACAATGAGCAGTTCTTC. Its protein product is CASSLASGNNYNEQFF.

A few counts support this clonotype. The chain has TRBV12-3 or TRBV12-4 and TRBJ2-5; D is possibly TRBD2 (5 bases). Trimming pared 3 bases from V and 4 bases from J, leaving 15 bases between. This CDR3 region has 15 residues. In DNA, the CDR3 is TGTGCCAGCAGTTTGATAGACACCCGGGGAGAGACCCAGTACTTC. Amino acids: CASSLIDTRGETQYF.